This TCR beta chain came from a study of blood T cell repertoires in COVID-19. Study in general: The samples span acute and convalescent COVID-19 from the United States, Italy and Spain. From T cells, B-cell-depleted T cells, or PBMCs came the material, which was cDNA or gDNA.

Authors' data handling: Estimation of nucleated cell counts relied on the amplification of reference gene primers. Only in-frame clones appear in the TCRdb table, and some are missing; sequencing was by immunoSEQ multiplex PCR. V and J calls and clone size are given by that table; D and trimming were obtained from the DNA. The data contain more than 100,000 clones, around 89% of them singletons. Trimming removed 3 bases from V and 4 bases from J; junction bases left unmatched: 7. Germline V CDR1 and CDR2: MDHEN, SYDVKM. CDR3 length equals 15 residues. The TCR originated in a man between 65 and 85 years old with active COVID-19. The chain employs TRBV28 and TRBJ1-1, with TRBD1 identical over 8 bases. The sequencing sample was made of peripheral blood. The CDR3 nucleotides are TGTGCCAGCAGTTTGTGGACAGGGAGTGGCACTGAAGCTTTCTTT. This gives the protein CASSLWTGSGTEAFF.